A selection of T cell receptor beta chains follows, all from one sample in a study of T cell responses to AZD1222 COVID-19 vaccine. Assay used: immunoSEQ multiplex PCR; TCRdb lists only in-frame clones, some missing. This repertoire shows about 130,000 clones, 90% found once; its top ten account for 6.9%. The specimen was peripheral blood, collected on day 0 of AZD1222 vaccination. Every receptor here comes from an adult in good health. The CDR3 runs from the conserved cysteine through the conserved F or W. A D gene is named only where the DNA matches it firmly. Expanded clones get a size class; other rows say once, few or many, or leave the size out.

>NA|NA|TRBJ2-5|TRBV4-1
CASSQDFLRRLIETQYF
TGCGCCAGCAGCCAAGATTTTTTGAGGCGCCTAATAGAGACCCAGTACTTC
>NA|NA|TRBJ1-6|TRBV7-2
CASSLVGAESSYNSPLHF
TGTGCCAGCAGCTTAGTAGGGGCGGAGAGCTCCTATAATTCACCCCTCCACTTT
>NA|NA|TRBJ1-2|TRBV19
CASSISPQGPPYGYTF
TGTGCCAGTAGTATATCCCCGCAGGGGCCTCCGTATGGCTACACCTTC
>NA|NA|TRBJ1-2|TRBV5-3
CARDRNYGYTF
TGTGCCAGAGACAGAAACTATGGCTACACCTTC
>NA|TRBD2|TRBJ2-5|TRBV28
CASSLLAGDQETQYF
TGTGCCAGCAGTTTATTGGCGGGGGACCAAGAGACCCAGTACTTC
>NA|NA|TRBJ1-2|TRBV11-2
CASSSRRESYGYTF
TGTGCCAGCAGCTCACGCAGGGAATCCTATGGCTACACCTTC
>NA|TRBD1|TRBJ1-2|TRBV6-2/TRBV6-3
CASSLQGYGYTF
TGTGCCAGCAGTTTACAGGGGTACGGCTACACCTTC
>once|TRBD2|TRBJ2-3|TRBV4-2
CASSQELAGADTQYF
TGTGCCAGCAGCCAAGAACTAGCGGGAGCAGATACGCAGTATTTT
>NA|TRBD1|TRBJ2-7|TRBV28
CASSDTGGPYEQYF
TGTGCCAGCAGTGACACAGGGGGACCCTACGAGCAGTACTTC
>NA|NA|TRBJ1-2|TRBV3-1/TRBV3-2
CASSHQGSGYTF
TGTGCCAGCAGCCATCAGGGGTCTGGCTACACCTTC
>medium-sized|NA|TRBJ2-1|TRBV7-9
CASSSPLNEQFF
TGTGCCAGCAGCTCTCCTCTGAATGAGCAGTTCTTC
>NA|TRBD1|TRBJ2-5|TRBV7-8
CASSHDRTGRIEETQYF
TGTGCCAGCAGCCACGATAGGACAGGGCGTATTGAAGAGACCCAGTACTTC
>NA|NA|TRBJ1-2|TRBV6-5
CASTSTYGQNYGYTF
TGTGCCAGCACTTCTACCTACGGACAGAACTATGGCTACACCTTC
>NA|NA|TRBJ2-7|TRBV5-5
CASSFLGVTEQYF
TGTGCCAGCAGCTTTTTGGGTGTAACGGAGCAGTACTTC
>NA|NA|TRBJ1-4|TRBV6-5
CASSYGVNEKLFF
TGTGCCAGCAGTTACGGGGTTAATGAAAAACTGTTTTTT
>NA|NA|TRBJ1-2|TRBV4-1
CASSQAGATYGYTF
TGCGCCAGCAGCCAGGCAGGGGCGACCTATGGCTACACCTTC
>NA|TRBD2|TRBJ2-3|TRBV9
CASSTSGSTDTQYF
TGTGCCAGCAGCACTAGCGGGAGCACAGATACGCAGTATTTT
>NA|NA|TRBJ1-5|TRBV6-2/TRBV6-3
CASSYRGSTNQPQHF
TGTGCCAGCAGTTACAGGGGGTCGACCAATCAGCCCCAGCATTTT
>NA|NA|TRBJ1-1|TRBV18
CASSPILWTEAFF
TGTGCCAGCTCACCAATCCTATGGACTGAAGCTTTCTTT
>NA|TRBD1|TRBJ2-7|TRBV28
CASSGPGQGSYEQYF
TGTGCCAGCAGTGGACCGGGACAGGGGTCCTACGAGCAGTACTTC
>NA|NA|TRBJ2-3|TRBV6-4
CASSASVEVVTQYF
TGTGCCAGCAGTGCAAGCGTGGAAGTGGTTACGCAGTATTTT
>NA|NA|TRBJ2-1|TRBV24-1
CASSLRGGSYNEQFF
TGTGCCAGCAGTCTCCGGGGCGGTTCCTACAATGAGCAGTTCTTC